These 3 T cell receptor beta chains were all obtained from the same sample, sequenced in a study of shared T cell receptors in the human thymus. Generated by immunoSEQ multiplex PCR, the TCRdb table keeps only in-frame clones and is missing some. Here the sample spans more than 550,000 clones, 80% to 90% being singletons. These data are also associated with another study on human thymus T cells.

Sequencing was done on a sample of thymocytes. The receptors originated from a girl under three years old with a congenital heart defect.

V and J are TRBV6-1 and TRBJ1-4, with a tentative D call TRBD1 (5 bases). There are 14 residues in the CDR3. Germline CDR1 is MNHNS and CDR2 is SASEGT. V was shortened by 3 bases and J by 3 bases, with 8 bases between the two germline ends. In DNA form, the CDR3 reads TGTGCCAGCAGTGATACAGGCCCTAATGAAAAACTGTTTTTT. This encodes CASSDTGPNEKLFF.

CDR3 nucleotides: TGTGCCAGTAGACCACAGGGGGCCCACGAGCAGTACTTC. This encodes CASRPQGAHEQYF. This chain joins TRBV19 and TRBJ2-7; 9 positions match TRBD1. This CDR3 comprises 13 residues. Trimming cost V 6 bases and J 5 bases; bases outside gene matches: 5. CDR1 and CDR2 from the germline V gene are LNHDA and SQIVND (reference sequence).

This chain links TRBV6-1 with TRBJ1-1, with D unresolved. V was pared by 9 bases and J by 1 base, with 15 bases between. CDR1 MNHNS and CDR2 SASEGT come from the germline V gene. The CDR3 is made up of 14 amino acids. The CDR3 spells CASTGIRGNTEAFF. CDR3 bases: TGTGCCAGTACCGGTATTCGGGGGAACACTGAAGCTTTCTTT.